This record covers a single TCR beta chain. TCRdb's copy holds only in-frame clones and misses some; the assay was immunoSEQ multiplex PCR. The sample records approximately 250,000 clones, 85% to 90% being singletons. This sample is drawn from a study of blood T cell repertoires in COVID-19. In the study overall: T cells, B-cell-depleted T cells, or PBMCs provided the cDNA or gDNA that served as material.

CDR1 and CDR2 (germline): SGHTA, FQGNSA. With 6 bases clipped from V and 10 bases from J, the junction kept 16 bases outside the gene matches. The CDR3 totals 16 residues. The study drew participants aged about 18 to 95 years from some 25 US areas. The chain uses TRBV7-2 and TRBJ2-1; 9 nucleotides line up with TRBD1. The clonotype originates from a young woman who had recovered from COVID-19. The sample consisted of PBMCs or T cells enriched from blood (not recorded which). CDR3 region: CASRPIRDREKQEQFF. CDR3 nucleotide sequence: TGTGCCAGCAGACCGATCCGGGACAGGGAAAAACAAGAGCAGTTCTTC.